A single sample is the source of the 22 T cell receptor beta chains below, sequenced in a study of radiotherapy plus CTLA-4 blockade in lung cancer. Measured with immunoSEQ multiplex PCR; TCRdb has only the in-frame clones, and not every one. Of 84,000 or so clones detected, about four fifths appear once; the ten largest clones hold more than 14%. Sequences were derived from peripheral blood, sampled from a patient treated with radiotherapy plus ipilimumab. Receptors were obtained from a human donor with non-small cell lung cancer that progressed on radiotherapy plus ipilimumab.

V gene TRBV11-2 combines with J gene TRBJ2-1; D remains unclear. The germline CDR1 and CDR2 sequences are SGHAT and FQNNGV. The CDR3 loop spans 16 amino acids. V was shortened by 3 bases and J by 4 bases, with 16 bases between the two germline ends. CDR3 loop: CASSFVAGFGYNEQFF. Here the CDR3 DNA reads TGTGCCAGCAGCTTCGTGGCTGGGTTTGGATACAATGAGCAGTTCTTC.

The J gene is TRBJ2-2, the V gene TRBV4-2; maybe TRBD2 (7 bases). Germline CDR1 reads LGHNA; CDR2 reads YNFKEQ. With 0 bases removed from V and 2 bases from J, the gap between germline ends came to 13 bases. This CDR3 contains 17 residues. The CDR3 sequence is CASSQEFRGANTGELFF. DNA of the CDR3: TGTGCCAGCAGCCAAGAGTTCCGGGGGGCTAACACCGGGGAGCTGTTTTTT.

V and J are TRBV9 and TRBJ2-5, with D perhaps TRBD2 (5 bases). Germline CDR1 reads SGDLS; CDR2 reads YYNGEE. The CDR3 totals 13 residues. V dropped 3 bases and J dropped 3 bases, with 9 bases sitting between them. The CDR3 protein is CASSADGKETQYF. The CDR3 DNA reads TGTGCCAGCAGCGCCGACGGGAAAGAGACCCAGTACTTC. Using reference TRBV9 and TRBJ2-5 for the parts outside the CDR3, the full variable domain is DSGVTQTPKHLITATGQRVTLRCSPRSGDLSVYWYQQSLDQGLQFLIQYYNGEERAKGNILERFSAQQFPDLHSELNLSSLELGDSALYFCASSADGKETQYFGPGTRLLVL.

The chain joins TRBV29-1 to TRBJ2-7, with TRBD1 matching over 8 bases. The trim removed 6 bases at V and 3 bases at J, leaving 7 bases unmatched. This CDR3 spans 13 amino acids. Germline loops: CDR1 SQVTM, CDR2 ANQGSEA. CDR3 sequence reads: CSVLGQGNYEQYF. CDR3 nucleotides: TGCAGCGTGCTTGGACAGGGAAACTACGAGCAGTACTTC.

The V and J genes are TRBV7-9 and TRBJ2-3; 12 nucleotides align to TRBD2. There are 17 residues in the CDR3. Germline V gene data show CDR1 as SEHNR and CDR2 as FQNEAQ (reference sequence). The J segment lost 5 bases and the V segment lost 0 bases, leaving 6 bases of the junction unmatched. The CDR3 coding sequence is TGTGCCAGCAGCTTAGCAGGGACTAGCGGGCTGGGAGATACGCAGTATTTT. The encoded protein is CASSLAGTSGLGDTQYF.

CDR3 amino acids: CASSSTGAAYEQYF. Written as DNA, the CDR3 is TGTGCCAGCAGTTCTACGGGGGCCGCCTACGAGCAGTACTTC. V is TRBV7-3 and J is TRBJ2-7; TRBD1 or TRBD2 may be the D gene (6 bases each). With 6 bases removed from V and 2 bases from J, the gap between germline ends came to 14 bases. The CDR3 totals 14 residues. Germline lookup yields CDR1 SGHTA and CDR2 FQGTGA.

V and J are TRBV10-3 and TRBJ1-5; the match to TRBD1 covers 7 bases. Looked up from germline, CDR1 is ENHRY and CDR2 is SYGVKD. The CDR3 loop spans 13 amino acids. V was clipped by 8 bases and J by 3 bases; unmatched bases: 4. The CDR3 DNA is TGTGCCATCGGGACAGCAAACAATCAGCCCCAGCATTTT. Its protein product is CAIGTANNQPQHF.

This clone was seen only a few times. The gene calls are TRBV25-1 and TRBJ2-2, with D hard to call. Germline V gives CDR1 MGHDK, CDR2 SYGVNS. Trimming removed 3 bases at V and 8 bases at J, with 7 bases between. The CDR3 sequence is 12 residues long. The CDR3 region is CASSEDFGELFF. Here the CDR3 DNA reads TGTGCCAGCAGTGAGGATTTTGGGGAGCTGTTTTTT.

The chain employs TRBV7-8 and TRBJ2-7; 7 nucleotides match TRBD2. Germline values: CDR1 SGHVS, CDR2 FQNEAQ. The CDR3 extends over 17 amino acids. J was trimmed by 3 bases and V by 1 base; bases with no gene match: 12. In nucleotides, the CDR3 is TGTGCCAGCAGCTTAGGCGCGGGCCTAGGGAGGGGCTACGAGCAGTACTTC. Translating gives CASSLGAGLGRGYEQYF.

The chain's CDR3 is CASSQGAGRSYEQYF. The DNA of the CDR3 is TGCGCCAGCAGCCAAGGGGCAGGGCGATCCTACGAGCAGTACTTC. The V call is TRBV4-3, the J call TRBJ2-7; TRBD1 might be the D (5 bases). CDR1 and CDR2 (germline): LGHNA, YSLEER. This CDR3 has 15 amino acids. The germline V and J ends were trimmed by 1 base and 1 base, with 11 bases remaining between them.

The chain couples TRBV4-2 to TRBJ2-1; 11 bases are a match to TRBD1. J lost 7 bases, V lost 0 bases, and 11 bases had no gene match. The CDR3 covers 18 residues. Germline V CDR1 and CDR2: LGHNA, YNFKEQ. CDR3 bases: TGTGCCAGCAGCCAAGATTTCCCTGGACAGGGGGCGGGGAATGAGCAGTTCTTC. Residues: CASSQDFPGQGAGNEQFF.

The chain has TRBV7-3 and TRBJ1-1; D is perhaps TRBD1 (6 bases). Trimming took 4 bases from V and 5 from J, leaving 17 bases between them. Germline CDR1 SGHTA, CDR2 FQGTGA. CDR3 length equals 15 residues. The CDR3 reads CASSSTGRGLTEAFF. The CDR3 region has the DNA TGTGCCAGCAGCTCCACAGGGAGAGGATTGACTGAAGCTTTCTTT. The whole variable domain, remainder taken from reference TRBV7-3 and TRBJ1-1, is GAGVSQTPSNKVTEKGKYVELRCDPISGHTALYWYRQSLGQGPEFLIYFQGTGAADDSGLPNDRFFAVRPEGSVSTLKIQRTERGDSAVYLCASSSTGRGLTEAFFGQGTRLTVV.

This rearrangement joins TRBV11-2 to TRBJ2-1; tentatively, D is TRBD2 (7 bases). The V end was cut by 3 bases, the J end by 9 bases, with 12 bases between. The CDR3 sequence is 13 residues long. Germline V gene data show CDR1 as SGHAT and CDR2 as FQNNGV. CDR3 region: CASSFLRGPEQFF. The CDR3 coding sequence is TGTGCCAGCAGCTTCCTGCGGGGGCCTGAGCAGTTCTTC.

The chain recombines TRBV28 with TRBJ2-7; D ambiguous. Trimming pared 5 bases from V and 1 base from J, leaving 12 bases between. This CDR3 is 14 amino acids long. Germline values: CDR1 MDHEN, CDR2 SYDVKM. This CDR3 reads CASSTQRPSYEQYF. DNA of the CDR3: TGTGCCAGCAGTACGCAGCGCCCTTCCTACGAGCAGTACTTC.

V is TRBV4-2 and J is TRBJ2-5; D gene unclear. CDR1 and CDR2 from the germline V gene are LGHNA and YNFKEQ. CDR3 size: 14 residues. Trimming cost V 3 bases and J 3 bases, with 11 bases left between them. The CDR3: CASSQSQFKETQYF. The CDR3 coding sequence is TGTGCCAGCAGCCAGAGTCAGTTCAAAGAGACCCAGTACTTC.

The rearrangement joins TRBV5-1 to TRBJ2-7; TRBD1 agrees at 9 bases. Germline-derived CDR1 and CDR2 are SGHRS and YFSETQ. The CDR3 spans 15 residues. J was trimmed by 3 bases and V by 0 bases; bases with no gene match: 4. The DNA of the CDR3 is TGCGCCAGCAGCTTGGGTAAGGGACAGGGCTACGAGCAGTACTTC. Translation: CASSLGKGQGYEQYF.

The chain has TRBV5-6 and TRBJ2-1; D not certain. The germline gives CDR1 SGHDT, CDR2 YYEEEE. V lost 0 bases to trimming and J lost 9 bases, with 7 bases between them. The CDR3 length is 12 residues. The CDR3 sequence is CASSLAIGEQFF. DNA for the CDR3: TGTGCCAGCAGCTTGGCCATCGGTGAGCAGTTCTTC.

The V call is TRBV7-2, the J call TRBJ2-7; D call uncertain. In germline, CDR1 is SGHTA, CDR2 FQGNSA. The ends were cut back, 1 base at V and 3 bases at J, with 10 bases in the middle. The CDR3 is made up of 14 amino acids. The CDR3 DNA follows: TGTGCCAGCAGCTTAGGGGTGGGTGACTACGAGCAGTACTTC. Protein product: CASSLGVGDYEQYF. The full variable domain, rest sourced from reference TRBV7-2 and TRBJ2-7, is GAGVSQSPSNKVTEKGKDVELRCDPISGHTALYWYRQSLGQGLEFLIYFQGNSAPDKSGLPSDRFSAERTGGSVSTLTIQRTQQEDSAVYLCASSLGVGDYEQYFGPGTRLTVT.

This clone was observed a single time. The gene calls are TRBV30 and TRBJ2-3, with TRBD1 matching 7 bases. Per germline, CDR1 GTSNPN and CDR2 SVGIG (reference sequence). The CDR3 consists of 13 residues. Trimming took 5 bases from V and 0 from J; bases not matched to a gene: 2. In nucleotides, the CDR3 is TGTGCCTGGGCCAGGGGGAGCACAGATACGCAGTATTTT. Translation: CAWARGSTDTQYF.

This chain uses TRBV14 with TRBJ1-1; no clear D. The V end was cut by 0 bases, the J end by 8 bases, with 10 bases between. The CDR3 loop spans 13 amino acids. The V gene's germline CDR1 is SGHDN and CDR2 FVKESK. CDR3 sequence: CASSQDHGLEAFF. The CDR3 DNA reads TGTGCCAGCAGCCAAGATCATGGTTTGGAAGCTTTCTTT.

The gene calls are TRBV5-1 and TRBJ1-2; a possible D gene is TRBD1 (6 bases). V lost 4 bases and J 6 bases, leaving 16 bases between the germline ends. Germline V gene sequence: CDR1 SGHRS, CDR2 YFSETQ. There are 14 residues in the CDR3. The CDR3 bases are TGCGCCAGCAGCCCGGGACATACAAGGCATGGCTACACCTTC. It translates to CASSPGHTRHGYTF.

The chain carries TRBV7-2 and TRBJ1-5, with 7 bases aligning to TRBD1. This CDR3 spans 15 amino acids. J lost 1 base, V lost 5 bases, and 5 bases had no gene match. Looked up from germline, CDR1 is SGHTA and CDR2 is FQGNSA. The CDR3 DNA reads as TGTGCCAGCAGCACCCGACAGGGAAGCAATCAGCCCCAGCATTTT. Residues: CASSTRQGSNQPQHF.